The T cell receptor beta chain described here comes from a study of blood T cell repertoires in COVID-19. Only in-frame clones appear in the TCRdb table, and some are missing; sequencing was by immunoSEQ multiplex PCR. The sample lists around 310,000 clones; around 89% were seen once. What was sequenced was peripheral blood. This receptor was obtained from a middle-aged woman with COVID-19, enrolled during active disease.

Written as DNA, the CDR3 is TGCAGCGTAGGAGTGTTCACCTACAATGAGCAGTTCTTC. Translation gives CSVGVFTYNEQFF. This chain links TRBV29-1 with TRBJ2-1; D call uncertain. Looked up from germline, CDR1 is SQVTM and CDR2 is ANQGSEA. V was shortened by 6 bases and J by 2 bases, with 11 bases between the two germline ends. The CDR3 is 13 residues long.